This TCR beta chain was captured in a study of shared clonotypes between healthy human individuals. Study information: Three plates each covered CD4 naive and memory; CD8 naive two, CD8 memory one. Study-wide results and caveats: Naive CD4 clonotypes were shared across a few donors at 4.5% to 6%.

CD45RA-negative memory and CD45RA+ naive subsets were split from the CD4+ cells. Trimming left V 4 bases short and J 2 bases short, with 10 bases between. Germline CDR1 is MNHEY and CDR2 is SVGAGI. The CDR3 covers 14 residues. In the source study's methods: Junction-only sequences produced by ImmunoSEQ had no quality scores, so filtering differed. TCRdb's copy holds only in-frame clones and misses some; the assay was immunoSEQ multiplex PCR. The V and J calls and clone size are taken from that table; D and trimming were inferred from the DNA. This table holds over a million clones, about 70% found once. Comments on this clone: Its antigen is still unknown.

The rearrangement links TRBV6-5 to TRBJ2-3, with no clear D. The source is a man between 18 and 35 years old in good health. Material: memory CD4+ T cells sorted from blood. Subset noted: CD45RA-negative fraction. DNA for the CDR3: TGTGCCAGCAGTTTGGGCCCCATCACAGATACGCAGTATTTT. This gives the protein CASSLGPITDTQYF.